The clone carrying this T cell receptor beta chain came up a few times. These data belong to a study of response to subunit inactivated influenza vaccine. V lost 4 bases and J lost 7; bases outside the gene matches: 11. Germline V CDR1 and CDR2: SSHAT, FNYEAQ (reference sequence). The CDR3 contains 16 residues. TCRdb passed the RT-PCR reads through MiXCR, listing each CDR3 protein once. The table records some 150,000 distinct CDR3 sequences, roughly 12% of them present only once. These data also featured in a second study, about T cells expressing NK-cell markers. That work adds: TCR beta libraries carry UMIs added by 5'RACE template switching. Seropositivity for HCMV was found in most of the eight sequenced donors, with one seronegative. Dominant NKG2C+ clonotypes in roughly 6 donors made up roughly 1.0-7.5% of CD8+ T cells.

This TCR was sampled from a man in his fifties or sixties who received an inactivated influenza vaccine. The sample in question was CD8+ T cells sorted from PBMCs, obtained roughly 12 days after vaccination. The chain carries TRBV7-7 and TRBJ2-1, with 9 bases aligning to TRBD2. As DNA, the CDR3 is TGTGCCAGCAGCTATCGTGTAGCGGGAGCGTCGAATGAGCAGTTCTTC. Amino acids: CASSYRVAGASNEQFF.